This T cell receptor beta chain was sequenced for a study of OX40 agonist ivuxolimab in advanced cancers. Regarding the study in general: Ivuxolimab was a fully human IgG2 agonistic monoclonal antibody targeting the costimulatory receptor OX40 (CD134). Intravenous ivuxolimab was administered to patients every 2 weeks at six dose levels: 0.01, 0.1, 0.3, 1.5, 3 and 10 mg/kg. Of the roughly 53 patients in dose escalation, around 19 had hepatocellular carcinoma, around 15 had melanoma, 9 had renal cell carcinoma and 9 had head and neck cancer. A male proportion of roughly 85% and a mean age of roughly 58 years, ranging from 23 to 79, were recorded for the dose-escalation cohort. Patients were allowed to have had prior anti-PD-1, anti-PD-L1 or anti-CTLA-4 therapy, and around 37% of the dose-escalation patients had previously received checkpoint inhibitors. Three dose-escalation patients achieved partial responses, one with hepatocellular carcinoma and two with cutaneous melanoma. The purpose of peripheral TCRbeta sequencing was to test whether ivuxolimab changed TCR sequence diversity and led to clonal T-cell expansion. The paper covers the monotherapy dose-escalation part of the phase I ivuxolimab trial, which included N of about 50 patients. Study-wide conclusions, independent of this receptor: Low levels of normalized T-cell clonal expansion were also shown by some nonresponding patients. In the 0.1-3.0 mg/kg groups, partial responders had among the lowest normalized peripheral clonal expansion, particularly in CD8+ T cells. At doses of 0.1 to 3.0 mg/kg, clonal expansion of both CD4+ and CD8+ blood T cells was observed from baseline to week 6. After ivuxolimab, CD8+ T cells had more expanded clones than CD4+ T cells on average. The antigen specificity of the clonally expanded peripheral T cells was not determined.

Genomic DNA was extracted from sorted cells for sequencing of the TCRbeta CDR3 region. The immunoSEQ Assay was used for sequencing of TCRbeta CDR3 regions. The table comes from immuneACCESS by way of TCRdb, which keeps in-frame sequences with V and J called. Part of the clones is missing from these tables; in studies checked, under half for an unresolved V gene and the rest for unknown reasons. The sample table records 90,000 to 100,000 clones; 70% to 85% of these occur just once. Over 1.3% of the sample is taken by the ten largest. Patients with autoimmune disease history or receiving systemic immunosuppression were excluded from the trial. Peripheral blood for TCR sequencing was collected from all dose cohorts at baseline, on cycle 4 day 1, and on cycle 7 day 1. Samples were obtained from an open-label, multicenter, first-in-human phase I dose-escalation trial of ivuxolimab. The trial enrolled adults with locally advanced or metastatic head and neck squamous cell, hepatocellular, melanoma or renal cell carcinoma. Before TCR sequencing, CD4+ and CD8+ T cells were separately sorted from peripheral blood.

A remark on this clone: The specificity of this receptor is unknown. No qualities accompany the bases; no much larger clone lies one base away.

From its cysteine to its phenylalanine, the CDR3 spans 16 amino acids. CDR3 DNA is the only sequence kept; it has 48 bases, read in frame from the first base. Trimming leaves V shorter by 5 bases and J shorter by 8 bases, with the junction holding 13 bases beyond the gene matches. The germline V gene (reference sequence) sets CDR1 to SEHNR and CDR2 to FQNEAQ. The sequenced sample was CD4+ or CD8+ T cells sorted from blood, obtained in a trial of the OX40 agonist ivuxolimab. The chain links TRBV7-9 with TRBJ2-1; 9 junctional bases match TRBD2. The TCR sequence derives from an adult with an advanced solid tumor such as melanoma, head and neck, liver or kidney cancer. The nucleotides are TGTGCCAGCAGCCCCCGCCCGGGACTAGCTTTAGATGAGCAGTTCTTC. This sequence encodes CASSPRPGLALDEQFF.